A single sample gave rise to the 24 T cell receptor beta chains below, sequenced in a study of response to subunit inactivated influenza vaccine. TCRdb independently ran MiXCR on the RT-PCR reads; one entry per CDR3 protein. The top ten clones hold about 12% of a sample with around 500,000 distinct CDR3 sequences, around 9.9% of them seen once. The sample here was PBMCs from blood, taken 40 to 50 days after vaccination. The receptors here all came from a middle-aged man who received an inactivated influenza vaccine.

The chain couples TRBV6-1 to TRBJ2-1, with D possibly matching TRBD1 (6 bases). This CDR3 spans 18 amino acids. V lost 9 bases and J 0 bases, leaving 24 bases between the germline ends. Germline V CDR1 and CDR2: MNHNS, SASEGT. CDR3 sequence: CASTGIGRGLSSYNEQFF. The CDR3 bases are TGTGCCAGTACAGGGATCGGACGAGGTTTAAGCTCCTACAATGAGCAGTTCTTC.

This clonotype was counted at least ten times. The V gene is TRBV12-3 or TRBV12-4, the J gene TRBJ1-2; TRBD1 is a possible D gene (6 bases). The CDR3 sequence is 13 residues long. V was trimmed by 6 bases and J by 8 bases, leaving 16 bases between them. Here the CDR3 reads CASSNYRESGYTF. DNA of the CDR3: TGTGCCAGCAGCAACTACAGGGAAAGCGGCTACACCTTC.

This clonotype was seen a handful of times. This chain uses TRBV7-2 with TRBJ2-7; no firm D call. CDR3 length: 14 amino acids. V was cut by 8 bases and J by 6 bases, with 20 bases left in between. The germline V gene encodes CDR1 SGHTA and CDR2 FQGNSA. The CDR3 protein is CASAAAANRPEQYF. As DNA, the CDR3 is TGTGCCAGCGCCGCGGCGGCCAACCGCCCCGAGCAGTACTTC.

In its sample, this clonotype was seen a few times. The chain employs TRBV7-6 and TRBJ1-4; the D is unclear. CDR1 and CDR2 (germline): SGHVS, FNYEAQ. The V end was cut by 1 base, the J end by 5 bases, with 8 bases between. The CDR3 is made up of 14 amino acids. This CDR3 reads CASSLGVGNEKLFF. The CDR3 DNA reads TGTGCCAGCAGCTTAGGAGTCGGGAATGAAAAACTGTTTTTT. Combining the CDR3 with reference TRBV7-6 and TRBJ1-4 gives the whole variable domain GAGVSQSPRYKVTKRGQDVALRCDPISGHVSLYWYRQALGQGPEFLTYFNYEAQQDKSGLPNDRFSAERPEGSISTLTIQRTEQRDSAMYRCASSLGVGNEKLFFGSGTQLSVL.

This chain links TRBV19 with TRBJ1-5; no definite D call. V lost 6 bases, J lost 5 bases, and 20 bases lay in between. This CDR3 is 16 amino acids long. Germline loops: CDR1 LNHDA, CDR2 SQIVND (reference sequence). DNA of the CDR3: TGTGCCAGTAGAAGATCGGGCCTTTTGAGGGATCAGCCCCAGCATTTT. Translated, it gives CASRRSGLLRDQPQHF. The complete variable domain, with remaining parts taken from reference TRBV19 and TRBJ1-5, reads DGGITQSPKYLFRKEGQNVTLSCEQNLNHDAMYWYRQDPGQGLRLIYYSQIVNDFQKGDIAEGYSVSREKKESFPLTVTSAQKNPTAFYLCASRRSGLLRDQPQHFGDGTRLSIL.

This chain links TRBV28 with TRBJ2-4; the match to TRBD2 covers 11 bases. In germline, CDR1 is MDHEN, CDR2 SYDVKM. The CDR3 runs to 19 residues. V lost 9 bases, J lost 0 bases, and 16 bases stayed unmatched. The CDR3 protein is CASKPGLAGGLLAKNIQYF. The DNA for the CDR3 is TGTGCCAGTAAACCGGGGCTAGCGGGGGGATTACTAGCCAAAAACATTCAGTACTTC.

This clonotype was seen more than once but under ten times. This chain links TRBV29-1 with TRBJ1-4; TRBD1 matches 7 bases. The CDR3 has 13 residues. Germline CDR1 reads SQVTM; CDR2 reads ANQGSEA. The J segment lost 3 bases and the V segment lost 6 bases, leaving 4 bases of the junction unmatched. The CDR3 is CSVGTASNEKLFF. The CDR3 DNA reads as TGCAGCGTCGGGACAGCCTCTAATGAAAAACTGTTTTTT.

Only a few counts were recorded for this clonotype. The V call is TRBV6-2 or TRBV6-3, the J call TRBJ2-7; the match to TRBD1 covers 10 bases. The germline V gene has CDR1 MNHEY and CDR2 SVGEGT. Losses at the gene ends were 6 bases for V and 5 bases for J; bases not matched to a gene: 4. The CDR3 runs 13 residues. The CDR3 spells CASRGQGTHEQYF. Here the CDR3 DNA reads TGTGCCAGCAGGGGACAGGGGACCCACGAGCAGTACTTC.

Only a few counts were recorded for this clonotype. The gene calls are TRBV5-1 and TRBJ2-5; 7 bases match TRBD2. Germline lookup yields CDR1 SGHRS and CDR2 YFSETQ. V trimming: 4 bases; J trimming: 7 bases; junction bases outside the gene matches: 13. CDR3 size: 15 residues. The CDR3 is CASSVPTGTIGTQYF. The CDR3 DNA reads TGCGCCAGCAGCGTACCGACCGGGACTATAGGGACCCAGTACTTC.

This clonotype was picked up a small number of times. The gene calls are TRBV2 and TRBJ2-5; D call uncertain. V lost 2 bases to trimming and J lost 7 bases, with 2 bases between them. Germline loops: CDR1 SNHLY, CDR2 FYNNEI. There are 10 residues in the CDR3. The CDR3 loop reads CASSERTQYF. CDR3 nucleotide sequence: TGTGCCAGCAGTGAACGGACCCAGTACTTC.

The rearrangement links TRBV4-3 to TRBJ1-2; 7 nucleotides match TRBD1. The germline CDR1 and CDR2 sequences are LGHNA and YSLEER. Losses at the gene ends were 4 bases for V and 8 bases for J; bases not matched to a gene: 10. CDR3 length: 14 residues. The CDR3 DNA reads TGCGCCAGCAGCCCGACAGGGCTTGGCGGAGGCTACACCTTC. The encoded protein is CASSPTGLGGGYTF.

This clonotype was seen a handful of times. The V gene is TRBV20-1, the J gene TRBJ1-5; TRBD1 matches 9 bases. This CDR3 is 15 amino acids long. Looked up from germline, CDR1 is DFQATT and CDR2 is SNEGSKA (reference sequence). V lost 6 bases to trimming and J lost 0 bases; unmatched junction nucleotides: 6. This chain's CDR3 is CSARRTGDSNQPQHF. CDR3 bases: TGCAGTGCGCGGAGGACAGGGGATAGCAATCAGCCCCAGCATTTT.

The V gene is TRBV7-9, the J gene TRBJ2-5, with D possibly being TRBD1 (5 bases). Germline values: CDR1 SEHNR, CDR2 FQNEAQ (reference sequence). Trimming pared 4 bases from V and 0 bases from J, leaving 15 bases between. The CDR3 runs 16 residues. The CDR3 loop reads CASSWGGTSYQETQYF. CDR3 DNA: TGTGCCAGCAGCTGGGGCGGCACCTCGTACCAAGAGACCCAGTACTTC.

This chain connects TRBV4-3 to TRBJ1-1, with a weak D call TRBD1 (5 bases). Looked up from germline, CDR1 is LGHNA and CDR2 is YSLEER. The V end was cut by 4 bases, the J end by 6 bases, with 21 bases between. The CDR3 sequence is 16 residues long. CDR3 nucleotides: TGCGCCAGCAGCCCTTATCTCGCAGGGCTAGGGGCTGAAGCTTTCTTT. This codes for CASSPYLAGLGAEAFF.

This clonotype turned up a few times. The junction differs from germline at one of its ends, possibly a read error. The rearrangement links TRBV20-1 to TRBJ2-3, with TRBD2 matching 12 bases. The germline CDR1 and CDR2 sequences are DFQATT and SNEGSKA (reference sequence). The CDR3 spans 13 residues. This chain's CDR3 is CSARVSPSGRGTF. DNA of the CDR3: TGCAGTGCTAGAGTGTCACCTAGCGGGAGGGGAACTTTT.

This clonotype came up many times. The gene calls are TRBV7-6 and TRBJ2-1, with 7 nucleotides matching TRBD1. With V trimmed by 5 bases and J by 8 bases, 9 bases remained unmatched. Germline lookup yields CDR1 SGHVS and CDR2 FNYEAQ. The CDR3 spans 14 residues. The CDR3 spells CASSGGQARDEQFF. The CDR3 bases are TGTGCCAGCAGCGGTGGACAGGCCAGGGATGAGCAGTTCTTC.

This clonotype showed up just a few times. The gene calls are TRBV7-6 and TRBJ2-7; 8 bases align to TRBD1. This CDR3 has 15 residues. Germline V gene sequence: CDR1 SGHVS, CDR2 FNYEAQ. V dropped 3 bases and J dropped 3; count of bases not matched to a gene: 7. Here the CDR3 DNA reads TGTGCCAGCAGCTTCCCGGGACAGGCAAACTACGAGCAGTACTTC. Protein: CASSFPGQANYEQYF. The entire variable domain, with the rest obtained from reference TRBV7-6 and TRBJ2-7, is as follows: GAGVSQSPRYKVTKRGQDVALRCDPISGHVSLYWYRQALGQGPEFLTYFNYEAQQDKSGLPNDRFSAERPEGSISTLTIQRTEQRDSAMYRCASSFPGQANYEQYFGPGTRLTVT.

The sample holds one count of this clonotype. This could be a read error, since a much larger clone is one nucleotide away. The chain joins TRBV29-1 to TRBJ2-5, with 7 bases that match TRBD2. Trimming took 4 bases from V and 6 from J; bases not matched to a gene: 8. The V gene's germline CDR1 is SQVTM and CDR2 ANQGSEA. The CDR3 loop spans 13 amino acids. The CDR3 sequence is CSVVGRIVKTQYF. CDR3 in DNA: TGCAGCGTTGTCGGGAGGATTGTCAAGACCCAGTACTTC.

The CDR3 DNA is TGCAGTGCTTTCTTTCCCGGGATTGACGAGCAGTACTTC. Translation: CSAFFPGIDEQYF. The genes are TRBV20-1 and TRBJ2-7, with TRBD2 as a possible D gene (5 bases). From germline, CDR1 is DFQATT and CDR2 SNEGSKA (reference sequence). The CDR3 is 13 residues long. Trimming took 5 bases from V and 5 from J, leaving 16 bases between them.

This clonotype was observed at least ten times. V gene TRBV4-3 combines with J gene TRBJ2-1, with D possibly matching TRBD2 (5 bases). Germline V gives CDR1 LGHNA, CDR2 YSLEER. V lost 3 bases, J lost 7 bases, and 16 bases lay in between. CDR3 length: 15 residues. As DNA, the CDR3 is TGCGCCAGCAGCCAGGTACTAGGTCTGGCTAATGAGCAGTTCTTC. The encoded protein is CASSQVLGLANEQFF.

The rearrangement uses TRBV7-2 and TRBJ2-7; D is perhaps TRBD2 (6 bases). Trimming took 2 bases from V and 5 from J, leaving 19 bases between them. Per the germline V gene, CDR1 is SGHTA and CDR2 is FQGNSA. The CDR3 is 16 residues long. CDR3 region: CASSLQASGVVDEQYF. For the CDR3, the DNA is TGTGCCAGCAGCTTACAAGCCTCGGGAGTCGTCGACGAGCAGTACTTC.

V and J are TRBV7-2 and TRBJ2-2, with 7 bases lining up with TRBD1. After removal of 1 base from V and 0 bases from J, the junction contained 2 bases not matched to a gene. Germline CDR1 reads SGHTA; CDR2 reads FQGNSA. The CDR3 contains 16 residues. CDR3 residues: CASSLGQGSNTGELFF. DNA for the CDR3: TGTGCCAGCAGCTTAGGACAGGGCTCGAACACCGGGGAGCTGTTTTTT.

This clonotype occurred a few times. This rearrangement joins TRBV3-1 to TRBJ1-1; the match to TRBD1 covers 7 bases. Germline-derived CDR1 and CDR2 are LGHDT and YNNKEL (reference sequence). CDR3 length: 14 amino acids. The trim removed 3 bases at V and 4 bases at J, leaving 5 bases unmatched. The CDR3 spells CASSQAAGGTEAFF. Written as DNA, the CDR3 is TGTGCCAGCAGCCAGGCCGCAGGGGGCACTGAAGCTTTCTTT.

This clonotype has more than one count but fewer than ten. The chain combines TRBV21-1 with TRBJ2-7; the table's D call, TRBD2, has no DNA check behind it. TRBV21-1 is a pseudogene. This CDR3 is 14 amino acids long. CDR3 sequence: CASSRRRVAGGQYF. The CDR3 DNA sequence: TGTGCCAGCAGCAGACGTAGGGTGGCGGGAGGGCAGTACTTC.